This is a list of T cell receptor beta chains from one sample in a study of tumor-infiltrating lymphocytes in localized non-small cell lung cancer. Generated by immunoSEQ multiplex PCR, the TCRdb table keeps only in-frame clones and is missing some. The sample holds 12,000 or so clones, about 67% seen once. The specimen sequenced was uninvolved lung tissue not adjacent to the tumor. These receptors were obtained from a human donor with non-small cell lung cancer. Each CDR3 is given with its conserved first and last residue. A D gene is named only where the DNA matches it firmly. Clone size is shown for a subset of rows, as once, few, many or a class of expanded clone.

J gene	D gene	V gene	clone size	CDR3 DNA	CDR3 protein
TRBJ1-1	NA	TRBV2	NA	TGTGCCAGCAATCTGGACAGTTATGAAGCTTTCTTT	CASNLDSYEAFF
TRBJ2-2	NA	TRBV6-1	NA	TGTGCCAGCACCTGGGGGACGAACACCGGGGAGCTGTTTTTT	CASTWGTNTGELFF
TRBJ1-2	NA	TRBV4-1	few	TGCGCCAGCAGCCAAGAAGCAGGGAAATATGGCTACACCTTC	CASSQEAGKYGYTF
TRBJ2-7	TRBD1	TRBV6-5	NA	TGTGCCAGCAGGGACAGGGAGTTGGGCGAGCAGTACTTC	CASRDRELGEQYF
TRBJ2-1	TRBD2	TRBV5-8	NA	TGTGCCAGCAGCTTGGGACTAGCGGGGTACAATGAGCAGTTCTTC	CASSLGLAGYNEQFF
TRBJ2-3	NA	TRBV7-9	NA	TGTGCCAGCAGCCCCTCGGCCAGCACAGATACGCAGTATTTT	CASSPSASTDTQYF
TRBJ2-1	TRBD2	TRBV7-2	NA	TGTGCCAGCAGCTCCGGGACTAGCGGGAGGCCAAATGAGCAGTTCTTC	CASSSGTSGRPNEQFF
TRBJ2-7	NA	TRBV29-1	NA	TGCAGCGTGAAGGCGGGGCCCTCCTACGAGCAGTACTTC	CSVKAGPSYEQYF
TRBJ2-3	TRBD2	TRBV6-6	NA	TGTGCCAGCAGTAGCGGGGGCCAAACTAGCACAGATACGCAGTATTTT	CASSSGGQTSTDTQYF
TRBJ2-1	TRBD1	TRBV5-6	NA	TGTGCCAGCAGCCACGACAGGGGCGAGAACTACAATGAGCAGTTCTTC	CASSHDRGENYNEQFF
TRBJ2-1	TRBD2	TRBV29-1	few	TGCAGCGTTTACGGGACTAGCGGGAGGTTCTTC	CSVYGTSGRFF
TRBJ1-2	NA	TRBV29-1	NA	TGCGCCAGCGACAGCTATGGCTACACCTTC	CASDSYGYTF
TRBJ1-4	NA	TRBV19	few	TGTGCCAGTAGTAGTCCAGCGAGGAGTGAAAAACTGTTTTTT	CASSSPARSEKLFF
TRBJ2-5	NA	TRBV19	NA	TGTGCCAGTAGCAACAGTGGGGCGACCCAGTACTTC	CASSNSGATQYF
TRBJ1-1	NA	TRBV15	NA	TGTGCCACCAGCAGAGGGTGGGATTCGAGCACTGAAGCTTTCTTT	CATSRGWDSSTEAFF
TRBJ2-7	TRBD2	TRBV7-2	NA	TGTGCCAGCAGCTTGCAGGGACTAGCGACGTGGGAGCAGTACTTC	CASSLQGLATWEQYF